The present TCR beta chain was sequenced within a study of T-cell memory formation after mild COVID-19. TCRdb fed the 5' RACE reads into MiXCR, producing one record per CDR3 protein. The sample has about 210,000 distinct CDR3 sequences; more than 9% are singletons. The receptor was isolated from a man between 18 and 35 years old who had mild COVID-19 (a few samples of this study predate the infection). Cell type and time point are not known. The sample consisted of PBMCs or a T cell subset sorted from them (not recorded which).

CDR3 nucleotide sequence: TGTGCCAGCAGACGGAGTACAGAGCAGTACTTC. Amino acid sequence: CASRRSTEQYF. The rearrangement joins TRBV6-6 to TRBJ2-7; D call uncertain. The germline V and J ends were trimmed by 6 bases and 7 bases, with 10 bases remaining between them. This CDR3 region has 11 residues. From germline, CDR1 is MNHNY and CDR2 SVGAGI (reference sequence).